What follows are 23 T cell receptor beta chains derived from one specimen sequenced in a study of cytomegalovirus exposure and HLA in healthy donors. Sequencing used immunoSEQ multiplex PCR; TCRdb keeps in-frame clones, though not all of them. The table shows over 200,000 clones, with around 88% occurring only once. The sequenced sample was PBMCs. The source of these receptors is a young woman in good health and CMV-seronegative.

This clone was observed a single time. The chain recombines TRBV7-8 with TRBJ1-5; no definite D call. Per the germline V gene, CDR1 is SGHVS and CDR2 is FQNEAQ. This CDR3 is 13 amino acids long. With 0 bases removed from V and 7 bases from J, the gap between germline ends came to 7 bases. CDR3 bases: TGTGCCAGCAGCTTAGCGTTATTGCAGCCCCAGCATTTT. As protein: CASSLALLQPQHF.

This chain joins TRBV27 and TRBJ1-1; no clear D. Germline loops: CDR1 MNHEY, CDR2 SMNVEV (reference sequence). The CDR3 runs 12 residues. V lost 0 bases to trimming and J lost 6 bases, with 5 bases between them. The DNA of the CDR3 is TGTGCCAGCAGTTTATCGAGGCCTGAAGCTTTCTTT. The encoded protein is CASSLSRPEAFF.

The chain joins TRBV7-2 to TRBJ2-6; the match to TRBD1 covers 9 bases. Per germline, CDR1 SGHTA and CDR2 FQGNSA. This CDR3 has 20 residues. Trimming cost V 0 bases and J 0 bases; bases outside gene matches: 9. Written as DNA, the CDR3 is TGTGCCAGCAGCTTAGCACACAGGGGGCGCGTTCCCTCTGGGGCCAACGTCCTGACTTTC. Its protein is CASSLAHRGRVPSGANVLTF.

The chain employs TRBV7-9 and TRBJ2-1; 10 nucleotides agree with TRBD2. This CDR3 has 16 residues. Germline V gene data show CDR1 as SEHNR and CDR2 as FQNEAQ (reference sequence). V trimming: 5 bases; J trimming: 2 bases; junction bases outside the gene matches: 6. CDR3 coding DNA: TGTGCCAGCAGCCGATCGAGCGGGAGGGCCTACAATGAGCAGTTCTTC. Translation gives CASSRSSGRAYNEQFF.

The chain couples TRBV28 to TRBJ2-7, with TRBD2 matching over 10 bases. The trim removed 6 bases at V and 6 bases at J, leaving 11 bases unmatched. The CDR3 consists of 15 residues. Germline CDR1 and CDR2: MDHEN and SYDVKM. CDR3 nucleotide sequence: TGTGCCAGCAGCCCCCAGGAGGCTAGCGGGAGCGAGCAGTACTTC. Translating gives CASSPQEASGSEQYF.

The rearrangement links TRBV5-1 to TRBJ2-6; D perhaps matches TRBD2 (5 bases). The CDR3 loop spans 14 amino acids. V lost 4 bases to trimming and J lost 5 bases, with 10 bases between them. From germline, CDR1 is SGHRS and CDR2 YFSETQ. The CDR3 sequence: CASSQDGRANVLTF. DNA for the CDR3: TGCGCCAGCAGCCAAGACGGGAGGGCCAACGTCCTGACTTTC.

The V and J genes are TRBV2 and TRBJ1-2; D uncertain. CDR3 length: 13 amino acids. Germline V gives CDR1 SNHLY, CDR2 FYNNEI. Trimming pared 9 bases from V and 6 bases from J, leaving 17 bases between. The CDR3: CASAKSNADGYTF. CDR3 DNA: TGTGCCAGTGCCAAGTCTAACGCGGATGGCTACACCTTC. Full variable domain (missing parts from reference TRBV2 and TRBJ1-2): EPEVTQTPSHQVTQMGQEVILRCVPISNHLYFYWYRQILGQKVEFLVSFYNNEISEKSEIFDDQFSVERPDGSNFTLKIRSTKLEDSAMYFCASAKSNADGYTFGSGTRLTVV.

The chain uses TRBV14 and TRBJ2-1; TRBD1 aligns across 7 bases. Germline-derived CDR1 and CDR2 are SGHDN and FVKESK. The length of the CDR3 is 12 residues. V was clipped by 4 bases and J by 9 bases; unmatched bases: 3. The CDR3 sequence is CASSRWTGEQFF. The CDR3, as DNA: TGTGCCAGCAGCCGTTGGACAGGTGAGCAGTTCTTC.

The J gene is TRBJ2-1, the V gene TRBV9; TRBD2 agrees at 11 bases. Germline loops: CDR1 SGDLS, CDR2 YYNGEE. J was trimmed by 8 bases and V by 3 bases; bases with no gene match: 7. This CDR3 has 15 amino acids. The CDR3 nucleotides read TGTGCCAGCAGCGCCAGACTAGCGGGGTCCCATGAGCAGTTCTTC. Residues: CASSARLAGSHEQFF. The whole variable domain, remainder taken from reference TRBV9 and TRBJ2-1, is DSGVTQTPKHLITATGQRVTLRCSPRSGDLSVYWYQQSLDQGLQFLIQYYNGEERAKGNILERFSAQQFPDLHSELNLSSLELGDSALYFCASSARLAGSHEQFFGPGTRLTVL.

The rearrangement links TRBV4-1 to TRBJ2-7; D is unresolved. Trimming stripped 3 bases from V and 2 bases from J, with 11 bases between. The length of the CDR3 is 14 residues. Looked up from germline, CDR1 is MGHRA and CDR2 is YSYEKL. As DNA, the CDR3 is TGCGCCAGCAGCCATGCAGGTGGGCCCTACGAGCAGTACTTC. Translating it yields CASSHAGGPYEQYF.

The table lists this clone with many counts. This chain connects TRBV2 to TRBJ1-2, with D possibly matching TRBD1 (6 bases). The CDR3 is 14 amino acids. V was shortened by 6 bases and J by 3 bases, with 14 bases between the two germline ends. Germline CDR1 is SNHLY and CDR2 is FYNNEI. CDR3 DNA sequence: TGTGCCAGCAGCGATTCCACAGGGTACTATGGCTACACCTTC. Translation gives CASSDSTGYYGYTF.

This clone was picked up one time. This chain links TRBV6-1 with TRBJ2-1; 7 bases map to TRBD1. The CDR3 runs 16 residues. Per the germline V gene, CDR1 is MNHNS and CDR2 is SASEGT. With V trimmed by 6 bases and J by 6 bases, 14 bases remained unmatched. The DNA for the CDR3 is TGTGCCAGCAGGGAAACCAACCATCCAGGGGGCAATGAGCAGTTCTTC. Its translation is CASRETNHPGGNEQFF.

Only a few counts were recorded for this clone. The genes are TRBV9 and TRBJ1-5; TRBD1 might be the D (5 bases). There are 14 residues in the CDR3. Germline V gene data show CDR1 as SGDLS and CDR2 as YYNGEE. V gave up 3 bases and J gave up 3 bases, with 10 bases separating them. In DNA, the CDR3 is TGTGCCAGCAGCGCGGGACTGATCAATCAGCCCCAGCATTTT. It codes for CASSAGLINQPQHF.

The CDR3 bases are TGTGCCACCCAGACAGAACCCTCTGGCTACACCTTC. This codes for CATQTEPSGYTF. The chain links TRBV19 to TRBJ1-2; D may be TRBD1 (5 bases). Trimming removed 10 bases from V and 7 bases from J, with 16 bases in between. The CDR3 contains 12 residues. CDR1 and CDR2 from the germline V gene are LNHDA and SQIVND (reference sequence).

The chain carries TRBV6-5 and TRBJ2-3; tentative D call: TRBD2 (6 bases). The CDR3 spans 14 residues. The germline V gene encodes CDR1 MNHEY and CDR2 SVGAGI. V lost 6 bases, J lost 5 bases, and 15 bases lay in between. CDR3 DNA: TGTGCCAGCAGCCGCGGGGTTGCTGGAGATACGCAGTATTTT. Translated: CASSRGVAGDTQYF.

The CDR3 sequence: CASSQATSWELFF. The CDR3 DNA follows: TGCGCCAGCAGCCAGGCGACTAGTTGGGAGCTGTTTTTT. The J gene is TRBJ2-2, the V gene TRBV4-1; D might be TRBD2 (6 bases). The CDR3 extends over 13 amino acids. V was trimmed by 3 bases and J by 9 bases, leaving 11 bases between them. Per germline, CDR1 MGHRA and CDR2 YSYEKL.

The rearrangement uses TRBV6-1 and TRBJ2-7; unclear D gene. The CDR3 spans 13 residues. Germline lookup yields CDR1 MNHNS and CDR2 SASEGT. V lost 1 base to trimming and J lost 4 bases, with 8 bases between them. In DNA, the CDR3 is TGTGCCAGCAGTGAAGTAACTCTTTACGAGCAGTACTTC. Protein sequence: CASSEVTLYEQYF.

This chain links TRBV27 with TRBJ1-2; weak D call: TRBD1 (6 bases). There are 13 residues in the CDR3. Germline-derived CDR1 and CDR2 are MNHEY and SMNVEV (reference sequence). Trimming took off 8 bases at V and 6 bases at J, with 16 bases between the two ends. The CDR3 region has the DNA TGTGCCAGCCGGACAGCACACGGTCATGGCTACACCTTC. Its protein product is CASRTAHGHGYTF.

This chain connects TRBV2 to TRBJ2-7; 16 bases align to TRBD2. The V and J ends lost 8 bases and 6 bases, in that order; junction bases with no gene match: 10. The V gene's germline CDR1 is SNHLY and CDR2 FYNNEI. This CDR3 region has 16 residues. The CDR3 here is CASGRGLAGGLGEQYF. The CDR3 coding sequence is TGTGCCAGCGGAAGGGGACTAGCGGGAGGGCTCGGCGAGCAGTACTTC.

The V call is TRBV2, the J call TRBJ1-4, with D perhaps TRBD1 (6 bases). The CDR3 has 13 amino acids. Trimming pared 7 bases from V and 5 bases from J, leaving 11 bases between. Germline V gene lookup returns CDR1 SNHLY and CDR2 FYNNEI. The CDR3 sequence: CASNYRENEKLFF. CDR3 coding DNA: TGTGCCAGCAATTACAGGGAGAATGAAAAACTGTTTTTT.

The chain combines TRBV2 with TRBJ2-5; TRBD1 agrees at 9 bases. V shed 4 bases and J 3 bases; nucleotides not matched to a gene: 6. The CDR3 has 15 residues. The germline V gene has CDR1 SNHLY and CDR2 FYNNEI. The CDR3 DNA follows: TGTGCCAGCAGTGGAGGGACAGGGAACGAAGAGACCCAGTACTTC. Translation: CASSGGTGNEETQYF.

The chain's CDR3 is CASESGTGRYEQYF. The CDR3 nucleotides are TGTGCCAGCGAAAGCGGGACAGGACGCTACGAGCAGTACTTC. The chain uses TRBV28 and TRBJ2-7; D perhaps matches TRBD1 (8 bases). The V and J ends lost 8 bases and 3 bases respectively, with 17 bases between them. The germline gives CDR1 MDHEN, CDR2 SYDVKM. The CDR3 spans 14 residues.

CDR3 amino acids: CATSRSREFVETQYF. CDR3 sequence (DNA): TGTGCCACCAGCAGGTCCAGGGAATTTGTGGAGACCCAGTACTTC. This chain uses TRBV15 with TRBJ2-5; the D gene is possibly TRBD1 (5 bases). CDR3 length: 15 amino acids. The germline V gene has CDR1 LNHNV and CDR2 YYDKDF (reference sequence). V lost 3 bases and J lost 5, with 16 bases in between.